This TCR beta chain is drawn from a study of shared clonotypes between healthy human individuals. The V gene lost 4 bases and the J gene lost 7 bases, with 17 bases spanning the gap. This CDR3 has 15 residues. Per the germline V gene, CDR1 is SEHNR and CDR2 is FQNEAQ (reference sequence). CD8 cells regarded as naive lacked CD45RO, were positively chosen for CCR7, and omitted terminally differentiated effector memory CD45RA+ cells. Sequencing was performed with immunoSEQ multiplex PCR; in TCRdb, only in-frame clones are kept and a portion is missing. This table has under 1 million clones, 90% to 98% appearing once.

The receptor comes from a man aged 30 to 45 in good health. The chain combines TRBV7-9 with TRBJ2-1, with D perhaps TRBD2 (7 bases). The sample consisted of naive CD8+ T cells sorted from blood. Here the CDR3 DNA reads TGTGCCAGCAGCTCCTCCCGGGGGGCAAAAAATGAGCAGTTCTTC. Its protein product is CASSSSRGAKNEQFF. Drawing the rest from reference TRBV7-9 and TRBJ2-1, the complete variable domain is DTGVSQNPRHKITKRGQNVTFRCDPISEHNRLYWYRQTLGQGPEFLTYFQNEAQLEKSRLLSDRFSAERPKGSFSTLEIQRTEQGDSAMYLCASSSSRGAKNEQFFGPGTRLTVL.